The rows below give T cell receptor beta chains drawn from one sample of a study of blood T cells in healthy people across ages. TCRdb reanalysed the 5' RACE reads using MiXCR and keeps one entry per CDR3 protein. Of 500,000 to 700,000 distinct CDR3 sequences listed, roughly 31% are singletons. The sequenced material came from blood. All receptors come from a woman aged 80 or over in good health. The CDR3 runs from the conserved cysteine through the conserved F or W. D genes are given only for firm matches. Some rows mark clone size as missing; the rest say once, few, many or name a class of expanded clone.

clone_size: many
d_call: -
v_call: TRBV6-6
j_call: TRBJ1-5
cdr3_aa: CASSYSAGRGQPQHF
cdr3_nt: TGTGCCAGCAGTTACTCGGCCGGCCGAGGGCAGCCCCAGCATTTT

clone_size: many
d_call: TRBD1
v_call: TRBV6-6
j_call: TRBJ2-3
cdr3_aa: CASSYSTDRGRTDTQYF
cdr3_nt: TGTGCCAGCAGTTACTCGACCGACAGGGGGCGAACAGATACGCAGTATTTT

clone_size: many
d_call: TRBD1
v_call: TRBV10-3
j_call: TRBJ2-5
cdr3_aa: CAISDGQGKATQYF
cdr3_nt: TGTGCCATCAGTGATGGACAGGGAAAGGCGACCCAGTACTTC

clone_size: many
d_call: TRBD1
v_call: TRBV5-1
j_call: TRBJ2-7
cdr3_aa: CASSFDRVSYEQYF
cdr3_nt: TGCGCCAGCAGCTTTGACAGGGTCTCCTACGAGCAGTACTTC

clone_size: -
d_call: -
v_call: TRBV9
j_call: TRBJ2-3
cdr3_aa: CASSETGDTQYF
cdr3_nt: TGTGCCAGCAGCGAAACTGGGGATACGCAGTATTTT

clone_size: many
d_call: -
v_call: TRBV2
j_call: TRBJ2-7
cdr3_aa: CASSVRRGAGEQYF
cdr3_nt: TGTGCCAGCAGCGTCCGTCGGGGGGCGGGCGAGCAGTACTTC

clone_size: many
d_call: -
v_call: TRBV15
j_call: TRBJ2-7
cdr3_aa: CATSKDSLYEQYF
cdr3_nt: TGTGCCACCAGCAAGGACAGTCTCTACGAGCAGTACTTC

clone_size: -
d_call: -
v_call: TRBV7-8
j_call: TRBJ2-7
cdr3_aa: CASSPVGVIYEQYF
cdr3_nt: TGTGCCAGCAGCCCCGTTGGGGTAATCTACGAGCAGTACTTC

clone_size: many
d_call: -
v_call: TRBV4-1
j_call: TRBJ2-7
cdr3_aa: CASSATGEQYF
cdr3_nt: TGCGCCAGCAGCGCGACAGGCGAGCAGTACTTC

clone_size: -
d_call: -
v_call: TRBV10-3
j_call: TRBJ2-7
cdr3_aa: CAISESLYEQYF
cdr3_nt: TGTGCCATCAGTGAGTCCCTGTACGAGCAGTACTTC